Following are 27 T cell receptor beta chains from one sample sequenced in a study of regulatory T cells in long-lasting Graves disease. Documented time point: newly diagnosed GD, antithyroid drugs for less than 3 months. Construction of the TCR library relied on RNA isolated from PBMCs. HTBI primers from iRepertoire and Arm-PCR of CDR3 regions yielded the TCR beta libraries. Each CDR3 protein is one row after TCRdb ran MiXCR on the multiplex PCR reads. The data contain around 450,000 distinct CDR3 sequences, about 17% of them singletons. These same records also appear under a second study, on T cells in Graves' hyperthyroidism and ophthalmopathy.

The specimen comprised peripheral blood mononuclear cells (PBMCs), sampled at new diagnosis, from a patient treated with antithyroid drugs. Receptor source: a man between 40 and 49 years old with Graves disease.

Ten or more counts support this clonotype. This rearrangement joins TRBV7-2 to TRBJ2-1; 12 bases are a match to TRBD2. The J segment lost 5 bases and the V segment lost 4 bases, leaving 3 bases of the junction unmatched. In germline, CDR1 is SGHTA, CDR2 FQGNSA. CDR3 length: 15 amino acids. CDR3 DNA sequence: TGTGCCAGCAGCTCAAGACTAGCGGGGGACAATGAGCAGTTCTTC. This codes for CASSSRLAGDNEQFF. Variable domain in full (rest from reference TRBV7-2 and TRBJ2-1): GAGVSQSPSNKVTEKGKDVELRCDPISGHTALYWYRQSLGQGLEFLIYFQGNSAPDKSGLPSDRFSAERTGGSVSTLTIQRTQQEDSAVYLCASSSRLAGDNEQFFGPGTRLTVL.

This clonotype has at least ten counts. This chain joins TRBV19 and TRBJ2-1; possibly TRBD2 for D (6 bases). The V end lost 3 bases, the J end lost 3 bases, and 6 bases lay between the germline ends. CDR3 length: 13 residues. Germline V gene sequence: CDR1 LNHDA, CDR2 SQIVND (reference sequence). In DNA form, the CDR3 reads TGTGCCAGTAGTATGCGGGGCTACAATGAGCAGTTCTTC. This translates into CASSMRGYNEQFF. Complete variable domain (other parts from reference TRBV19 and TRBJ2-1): DGGITQSPKYLFRKEGQNVTLSCEQNLNHDAMYWYRQDPGQGLRLIYYSQIVNDFQKGDIAEGYSVSREKKESFPLTVTSAQKNPTAFYLCASSMRGYNEQFFGPGTRLTVL.

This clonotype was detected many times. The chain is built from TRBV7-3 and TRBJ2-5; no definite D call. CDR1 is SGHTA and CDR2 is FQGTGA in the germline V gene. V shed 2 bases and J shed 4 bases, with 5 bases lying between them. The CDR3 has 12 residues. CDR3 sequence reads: CASSLYGETQYF. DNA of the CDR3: TGTGCCAGCAGCTTATACGGAGAGACCCAGTACTTC.

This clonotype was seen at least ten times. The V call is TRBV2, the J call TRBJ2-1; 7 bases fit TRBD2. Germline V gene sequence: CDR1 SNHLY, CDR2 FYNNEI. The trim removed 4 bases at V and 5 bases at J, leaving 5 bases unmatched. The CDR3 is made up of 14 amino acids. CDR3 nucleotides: TGTGCCAGCAGTGCCAGGGCGGGAGACAATGAGCAGTTCTTC. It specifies CASSARAGDNEQFF. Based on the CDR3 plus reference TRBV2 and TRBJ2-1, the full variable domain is EPEVTQTPSHQVTQMGQEVILRCVPISNHLYFYWYRQILGQKVEFLVSFYNNEISEKSEIFDDQFSVERPDGSNFTLKIRSTKLEDSAMYFCASSARAGDNEQFFGPGTRLTVL.

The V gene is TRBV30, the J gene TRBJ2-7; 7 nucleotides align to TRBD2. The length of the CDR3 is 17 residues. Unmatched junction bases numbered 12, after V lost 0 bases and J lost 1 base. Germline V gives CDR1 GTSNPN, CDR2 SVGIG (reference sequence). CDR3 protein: CAWSVRPGRGLSYEQYF. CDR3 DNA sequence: TGTGCCTGGAGTGTTCGGCCGGGGAGGGGCCTATCCTACGAGCAGTACTTC.

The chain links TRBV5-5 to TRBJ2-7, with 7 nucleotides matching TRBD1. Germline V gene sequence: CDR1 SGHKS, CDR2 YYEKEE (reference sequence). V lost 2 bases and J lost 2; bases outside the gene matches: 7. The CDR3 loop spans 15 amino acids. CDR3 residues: CASSFKTGTAYEQYF. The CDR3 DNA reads TGTGCCAGCAGCTTTAAAACCGGGACAGCCTACGAGCAGTACTTC. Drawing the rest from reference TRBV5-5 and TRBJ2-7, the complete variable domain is DAGVTQSPTHLIKTRGQQVTLRCSPISGHKSVSWYQQVLGQGPQFIFQYYEKEERGRGNFPDRFSARQFPNYSSELNVNALLLGDSALYLCASSFKTGTAYEQYFGPGTRLTVT.

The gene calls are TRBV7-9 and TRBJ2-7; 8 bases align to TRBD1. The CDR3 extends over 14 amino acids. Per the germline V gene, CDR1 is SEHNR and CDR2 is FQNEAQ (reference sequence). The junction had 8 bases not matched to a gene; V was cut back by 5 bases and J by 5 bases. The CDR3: CASSVTGDLHEQYF. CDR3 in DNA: TGTGCCAGCAGCGTGACAGGGGACCTCCACGAGCAGTACTTC.

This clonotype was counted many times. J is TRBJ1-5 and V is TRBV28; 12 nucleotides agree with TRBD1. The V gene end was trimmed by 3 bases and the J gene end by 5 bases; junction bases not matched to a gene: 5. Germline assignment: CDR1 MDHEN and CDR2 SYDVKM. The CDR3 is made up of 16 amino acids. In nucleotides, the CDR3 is TGTGCCAGCAGTTTCCGGGACAGGGGGCCCTATCAGCCCCAGCATTTT. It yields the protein CASSFRDRGPYQPQHF. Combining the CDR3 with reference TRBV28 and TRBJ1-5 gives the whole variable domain DVKVTQSSRYLVKRTGEKVFLECVQDMDHENMFWYRQDPGLGLRLIYFSYDVKMKEKGDIPEGYSVSREKKERFSLILESASTNQTSMYLCASSFRDRGPYQPQHFGDGTRLSIL.

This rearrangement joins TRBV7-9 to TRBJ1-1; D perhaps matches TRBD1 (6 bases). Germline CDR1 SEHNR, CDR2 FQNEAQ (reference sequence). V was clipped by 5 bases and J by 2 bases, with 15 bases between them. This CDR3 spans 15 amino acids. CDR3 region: CASSPVGHANTEAFF. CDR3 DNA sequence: TGTGCCAGCAGCCCCGTGGGACACGCTAACACTGAAGCTTTCTTT.

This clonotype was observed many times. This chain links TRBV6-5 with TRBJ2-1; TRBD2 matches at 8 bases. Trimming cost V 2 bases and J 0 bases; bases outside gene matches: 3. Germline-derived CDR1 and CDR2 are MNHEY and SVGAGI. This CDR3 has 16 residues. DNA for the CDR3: TGTGCCAGCAGTTACCTTAGCGGGAACTCCTACAATGAGCAGTTCTTC. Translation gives CASSYLSGNSYNEQFF.

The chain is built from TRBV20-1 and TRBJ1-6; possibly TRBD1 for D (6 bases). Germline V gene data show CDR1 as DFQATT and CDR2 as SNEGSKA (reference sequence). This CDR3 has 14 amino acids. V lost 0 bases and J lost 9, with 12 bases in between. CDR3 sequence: CSARDWGRGSPLHF. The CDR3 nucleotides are TGCAGTGCTAGAGATTGGGGGCGGGGTTCACCCCTCCACTTT.

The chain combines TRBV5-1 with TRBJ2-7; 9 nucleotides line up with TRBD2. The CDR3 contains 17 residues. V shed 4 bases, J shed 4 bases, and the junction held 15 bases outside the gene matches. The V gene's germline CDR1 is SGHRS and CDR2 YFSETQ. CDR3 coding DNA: TGCGCCAGCAGCCTGGGATCTTTTAGCGGGAGAGTTTACGAGCAGTACTTC. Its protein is CASSLGSFSGRVYEQYF.

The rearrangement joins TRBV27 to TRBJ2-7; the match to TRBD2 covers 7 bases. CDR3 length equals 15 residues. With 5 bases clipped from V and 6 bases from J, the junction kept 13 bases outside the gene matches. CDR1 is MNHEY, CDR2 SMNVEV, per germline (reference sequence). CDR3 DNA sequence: TGTGCCAGCAGTCTGGGAGCGGGAACGCCAAGCGAGCAGTACTTC. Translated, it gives CASSLGAGTPSEQYF.

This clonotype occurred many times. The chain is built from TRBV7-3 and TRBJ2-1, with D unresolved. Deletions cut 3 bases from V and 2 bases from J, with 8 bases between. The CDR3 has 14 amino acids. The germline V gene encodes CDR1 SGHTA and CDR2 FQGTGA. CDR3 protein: CASSFGFAYNEQFF. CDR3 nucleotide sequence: TGTGCCAGCAGCTTCGGATTCGCCTACAATGAGCAGTTCTTC.

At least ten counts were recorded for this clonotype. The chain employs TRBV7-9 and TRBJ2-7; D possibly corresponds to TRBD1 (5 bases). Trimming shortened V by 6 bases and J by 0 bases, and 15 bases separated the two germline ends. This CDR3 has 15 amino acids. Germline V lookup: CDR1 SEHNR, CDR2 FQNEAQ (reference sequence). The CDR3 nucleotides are TGTGCCAGCAGTAGGGGCAACATCCTCTCCTACGAGCAGTACTTC. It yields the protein CASSRGNILSYEQYF.

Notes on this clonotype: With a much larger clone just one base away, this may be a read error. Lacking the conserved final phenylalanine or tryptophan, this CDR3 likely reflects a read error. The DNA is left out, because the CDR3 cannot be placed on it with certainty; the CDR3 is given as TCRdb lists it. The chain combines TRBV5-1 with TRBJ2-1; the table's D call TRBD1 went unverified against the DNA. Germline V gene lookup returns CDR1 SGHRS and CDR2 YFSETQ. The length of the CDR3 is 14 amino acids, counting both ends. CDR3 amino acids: CASSPGELADTQYL.

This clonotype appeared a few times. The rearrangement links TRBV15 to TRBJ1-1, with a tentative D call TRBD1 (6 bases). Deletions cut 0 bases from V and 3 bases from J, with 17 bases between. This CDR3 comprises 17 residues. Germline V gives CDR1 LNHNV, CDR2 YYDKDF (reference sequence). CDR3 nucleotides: TGTGCCACCAGCAGAGATCTCAACAAGGGGGTGGACACTGAAGCTTTCTTT. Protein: CATSRDLNKGVDTEAFF. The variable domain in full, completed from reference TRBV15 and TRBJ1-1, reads DAMVIQNPRYQVTQFGKPVTLSCSQTLNHNVMYWYQQKSSQAPKLLFHYYDKDFNNEADTPDNFQSRRPNTSFCFLDIRSPGLGDTAMYLCATSRDLNKGVDTEAFFGQGTRLTVV.

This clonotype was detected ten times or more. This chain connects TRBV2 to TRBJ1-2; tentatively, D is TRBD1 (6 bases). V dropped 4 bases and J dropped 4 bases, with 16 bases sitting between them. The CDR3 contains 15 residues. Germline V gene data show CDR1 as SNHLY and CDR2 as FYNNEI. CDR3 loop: CASSVGGTGPYGYTF. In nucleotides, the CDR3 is TGTGCCAGCAGTGTGGGAGGTACAGGGCCCTATGGCTACACCTTC.

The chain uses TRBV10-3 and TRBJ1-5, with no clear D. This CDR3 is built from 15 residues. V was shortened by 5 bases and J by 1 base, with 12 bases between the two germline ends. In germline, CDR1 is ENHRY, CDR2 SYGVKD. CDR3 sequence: CAISPDGGSNQPQHF. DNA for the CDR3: TGTGCCATCAGTCCGGACGGAGGCAGCAATCAGCCCCAGCATTTT.

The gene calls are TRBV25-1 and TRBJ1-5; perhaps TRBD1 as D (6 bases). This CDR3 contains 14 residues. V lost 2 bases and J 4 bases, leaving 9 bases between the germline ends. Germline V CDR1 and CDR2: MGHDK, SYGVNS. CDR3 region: CASSEIGGNQPQHF. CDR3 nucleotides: TGTGCCAGCAGTGAAATAGGGGGTAATCAGCCCCAGCATTTT.

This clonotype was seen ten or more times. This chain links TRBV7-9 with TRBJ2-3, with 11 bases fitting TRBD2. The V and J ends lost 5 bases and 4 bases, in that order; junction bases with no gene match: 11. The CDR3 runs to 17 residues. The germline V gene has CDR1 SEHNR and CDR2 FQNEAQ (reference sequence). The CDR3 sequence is CASSRTSGSGKADTQYF. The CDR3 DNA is TGTGCCAGCAGCCGCACTAGCGGGAGCGGTAAGGCAGATACGCAGTATTTT.

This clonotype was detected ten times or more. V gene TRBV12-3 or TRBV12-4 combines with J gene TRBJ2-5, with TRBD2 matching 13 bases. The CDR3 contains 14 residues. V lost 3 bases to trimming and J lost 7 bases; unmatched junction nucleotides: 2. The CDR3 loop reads CASSLWTSGRTQYF. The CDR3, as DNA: TGTGCCAGCAGTTTGTGGACTAGCGGGAGGACCCAGTACTTC.

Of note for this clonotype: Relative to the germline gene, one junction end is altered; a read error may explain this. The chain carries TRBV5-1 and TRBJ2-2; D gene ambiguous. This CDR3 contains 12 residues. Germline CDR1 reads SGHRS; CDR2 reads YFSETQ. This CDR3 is CASRLGTGELFF. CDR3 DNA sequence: TGCGCCAGCAGGTTGGGCACCGGGGAGCTGTTTTTT. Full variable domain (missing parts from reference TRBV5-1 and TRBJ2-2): KAGVTQTPRYLIKTRGQQVTLSCSPISGHRSVSWYQQTPGQGLQFLFEYFSETQRNKGNFPGRFSGRQFSNSRSEMNVSTLELGDSALYLCASRLGTGELFFGEGSRLTVL.

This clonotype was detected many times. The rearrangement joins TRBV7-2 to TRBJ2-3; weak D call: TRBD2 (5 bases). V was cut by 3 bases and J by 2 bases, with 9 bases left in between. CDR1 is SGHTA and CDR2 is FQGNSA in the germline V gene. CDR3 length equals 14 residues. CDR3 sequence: CASSFSRDTDTQYF. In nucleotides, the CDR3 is TGTGCCAGCAGCTTTAGTCGGGACACAGATACGCAGTATTTT.

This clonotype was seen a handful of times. DNA for the CDR3: TGTGCCAGTAGTAGGCGTGGGACTAGCGGGAGGTTGAGCTCCTACAATGAGCAGTTCTTC. Its protein is CASSRRGTSGRLSSYNEQFF. This chain uses TRBV19 with TRBJ2-1; 15 nucleotides line up with TRBD2. V gave up 4 bases and J gave up 0 bases; unmatched junction bases: 10. The CDR3 contains 20 residues. Germline lookup yields CDR1 LNHDA and CDR2 SQIVND (reference sequence).

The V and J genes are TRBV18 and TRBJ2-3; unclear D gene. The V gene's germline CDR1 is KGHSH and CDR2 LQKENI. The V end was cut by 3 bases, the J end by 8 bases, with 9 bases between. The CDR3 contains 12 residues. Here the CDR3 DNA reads TGTGCCAGCTCACCGGGCAAGAGTACGCAGTATTTT. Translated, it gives CASSPGKSTQYF.

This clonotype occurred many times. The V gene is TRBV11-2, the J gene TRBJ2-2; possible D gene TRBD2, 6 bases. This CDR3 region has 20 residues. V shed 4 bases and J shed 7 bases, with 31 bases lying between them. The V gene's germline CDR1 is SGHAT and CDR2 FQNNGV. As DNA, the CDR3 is TGTGCCAGCAGCTCGTTACGGAGGGGACCCTCCCGAGGTTGGGGCGGGGAGCTGTTTTTT. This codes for CASSSLRRGPSRGWGGELFF. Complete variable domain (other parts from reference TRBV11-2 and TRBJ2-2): EAGVAQSPRYKIIEKRQSVAFWCNPISGHATLYWYQQILGQGPKLLIQFQNNGVVDDSQLPKDRFSAERLKGVDSTLKIQPAKLEDSAVYLCASSSLRRGPSRGWGGELFFGEGSRLTVL.